The present T cell receptor (beta chain) was sequenced within a study of glioma-infiltrating T cells. This clonotype was detected many times. TCR alpha and beta CDR3 regions were amplified from RNA using iRepertoire nested multiplex PCR. Input was 100-400 ng of tissue mRNA or PBMC total RNA. TCRdb re-analysed the multiplex PCR reads in MiXCR, keeping a single row per CDR3 protein. Seen here are roughly 42,000 distinct CDR3 sequences, about a fifth observed once, and the top ten hold almost 6.5%. V gave up 0 bases and J gave up 4 bases, with 10 bases separating them. CDR1 SGHRS and CDR2 YFSETQ come from the germline V gene. The CDR3 sequence is 14 residues long.

The V and J genes are TRBV5-1 and TRBJ1-2; D gene unclear. The source is a human donor with low-grade glioma or glioblastoma, undergoing nonglioma brain surgery, or in good health (not recorded which). Sequenced sample: glioma tissue, nonneoplastic brain tissue, or PBMCs (not recorded which). As DNA, the CDR3 is TGCGCCAGCAGCTTGGAGAGCAGTATCTATGGCTACACCTTC. It codes for CASSLESSIYGYTF.